This T cell receptor (beta chain) appears in the sequencing data of a study of shared clonotypes between healthy human individuals. This was a deep-level run. Here immunoSEQ multiplex PCR was the method, and the copy in TCRdb shows in-frame clones only, minus some. The data hold roughly 2,000,000 clones, with 93% observed a single time. CD45RO-negative cells were positively selected for CCR7, leaving out terminally differentiated effector memory CD45RA+ cells. In germline, CDR1 is SGHRS, CDR2 YFSETQ. CDR3 size: 14 residues. The ends were cut back, 2 bases at V and 4 bases at J, with 13 bases in the middle.

This receptor was identified in a young man in good health. Some clones in this sample may be carry-over from other donors' samples. Sequenced material: naive CD8+ T cells from PBMCs. The chain recombines TRBV5-1 with TRBJ2-7, with D possibly matching TRBD1 (5 bases). The CDR3 nucleotides read TGCGCCAGCAGCTTAGGCAGGGAATTGTACGAGCAGTACTTC. Protein product: CASSLGRELYEQYF.